This T cell receptor (beta chain) was observed in a study of T cell responses to AZD1222 COVID-19 vaccine (dated by TCRdb to the early 2020s). In the study overall: AZD1222 recipients whose second dose came at about 4 weeks and those whose second dose came at about 12 weeks were combined into one group, since spike-specific TCR depth and breadth did not differ between the two schedules. A total of just over 230 trial participants underwent TCR sequencing, of whom around 200 received two doses of AZD1222 and some 26 received two doses of the MenACWY control vaccine. Trial participants were enrolled by age into subgroups of 18-55, 56-69 and 70-plus years, and roughly 150, 30 and 60 TCR-sequenced participants, respectively, were included in these subgroups.

The CDR3 regions of human TCRbeta chains were subjected to immunosequencing. Turning to the authors' computational methods: Repertoire TCRs were matched against a reference library of SARS-CoV-2-specific TCRs generated with the MIRA antigen-specificity platform. Breadth meant the fraction of unique TCRs that were SARS-CoV-2-associated, whereas depth meant the fraction of total T cells that were SARS-CoV-2-associated. Each spike-specific TCR was assigned to its reactive spike region and to a CD4 or CD8 class using the MIRA data. Log10-transformed breadth and depth values were compared by one-way ANOVA with Sidak's multiple comparisons tests. The source is immuneACCESS, and TCRdb retained only in-frame sequences with V and J called. Part of the clones is not carried over; for the studies checked, unresolved V genes explain less than half of this, and the remainder is unexplained. From that table come the V and J calls and clone size; the DNA was used to work out D and trimming. This sample holds 100,000 to 150,000 clones; around 92% were observed only once. The ten largest make up approximately 1.5% of the sample.

V trim: 2 bases; J trim: 0 bases; unmatched bases: 4. Inclusive of the bounding cysteine and phenylalanine, the CDR3 is 16 residues long. The kept DNA is CDR3 alone, 48 bases in frame from the first base. As encoded in the germline V gene, CDR1 is KGHSH while CDR2 is LQKENI. Points the paper makes about the study in general: Because no day 14 peak-response samples were available, the repertoires could be characterized only after the peak T cell response. The vaccine-associated CD4 TCRs covered the entire spike protein, and the dominant responses fell in regions 160-218 and 743-854. Most participants were white British and females outnumbered males, and the authors suggested that clonal diversity may have been underestimated. Reportedly, close to half of the unique spike-specific TCRs recognized epitopes lying outside the regions that are mutated in the B.1.351 and B.1.1.7 variants. After two AZD1222 doses, both the breadth and the depth of spike-specific TCRs were significantly higher than at day 0 and than in MenACWY recipients. Conclusions about previously exposed vaccinees are limited, since just 6 or 7 AZD1222 recipients were seropositive for SARS-CoV-2 at baseline. The 56-69-year group was small, and its depth increase did not reach significance, likely because of low power.

The meaning of the sample's time point label: baseline before first vaccination. The vaccinee samples were drawn from two UK trials, COV001 and COV002, one of which was a single-blind randomized controlled phase 2/3 trial testing AZD1222 (ChAdOx1 nCoV-19) in healthy adults. Trial participant PBMC samples were collected at day 0 and day 28 after the second dose for TCRbeta chain sequencing. Remarks on this clone: This receptor's antigen is unknown. The record has no base qualities; no much larger clone is one base away.

Sequenced material: peripheral blood, taken on day 0 of AZD1222 vaccination. This clonotype was sampled from an adult in good health. The V gene is TRBV18 and the J gene is TRBJ2-1, and 7 junctional nucleotides match TRBD1. The nucleotide sequence is given as TGTGCCAGCTCACCAAGGACAGGCAGCTCCTACAATGAGCAGTTCTTC. Its translation reads: CASSPRTGSSYNEQFF.